These T cell receptor beta chains were read from a single sample in a study of blood T cell repertoires in COVID-19. Sequencing used immunoSEQ multiplex PCR; TCRdb keeps in-frame clones, though not all of them. Of fewer than 350,000 clones in the sample, 86% were seen once. The sample comprised peripheral blood. These receptors were taken from a woman in her 30s with COVID-19, enrolled during active disease. The conserved cysteine and the conserved F or W are not part of the CDR3 here. The listing skips clone size in some rows; elsewhere it reads once, few, many or a size class.

V gene: TRBV18; clone size: -; J gene: TRBJ1-2; CDR3 protein: ASSPTEYGYT
V gene: TRBV11-2; clone size: -; J gene: TRBJ2-7; CDR3 protein: ASSRTGGYEQY
V gene: TRBV7-9; clone size: -; J gene: TRBJ2-7; CDR3 protein: ASSLGGQGYEQY
V gene: TRBV3-1/TRBV3-2; clone size: -; J gene: TRBJ1-2; CDR3 protein: ASHDTRGYT
V gene: TRBV4-1; clone size: few; J gene: TRBJ1-4; CDR3 protein: ASGELENEKLF
V gene: TRBV28; clone size: once; J gene: TRBJ2-7; CDR3 protein: ASSSPRGLGYEQY
V gene: TRBV19; clone size: -; J gene: TRBJ1-1; CDR3 protein: ASSINPTAMNTEAF
V gene: TRBV10-2; clone size: -; J gene: TRBJ2-5; CDR3 protein: ASSEYRGRETQY
V gene: TRBV7-9; clone size: -; J gene: TRBJ1-4; CDR3 protein: ASSPRRGSLQANEKLF
V gene: TRBV6-2/TRBV6-3; clone size: -; J gene: TRBJ1-4; CDR3 protein: ASSYSLASPGDEKLF
V gene: TRBV12-5; clone size: -; J gene: TRBJ2-1; CDR3 protein: ASGPPSARANEQF
V gene: TRBV9; clone size: -; J gene: TRBJ2-3; CDR3 protein: ASSPPRDTTTDTQY
V gene: TRBV18; clone size: -; J gene: TRBJ2-7; CDR3 protein: ASSPGASYEQY
V gene: TRBV6-6; clone size: few; J gene: TRBJ1-6; CDR3 protein: ASTRDSNLSALH
V gene: TRBV4-2; clone size: -; J gene: TRBJ1-5; CDR3 protein: ASSQDQGLQPQH
V gene: TRBV7-8; clone size: few; J gene: TRBJ1-5; CDR3 protein: ASSLRGGDQPQH
V gene: TRBV6-2/TRBV6-3; clone size: -; J gene: TRBJ1-1; CDR3 protein: ASSYGGLSEAF
V gene: TRBV6-1; clone size: few; J gene: TRBJ1-6; CDR3 protein: ASSELGQGNSPLH
V gene: TRBV27; clone size: -; J gene: TRBJ2-2; CDR3 protein: ASSLTGRGQSGELF
V gene: TRBV7-2; clone size: -; J gene: TRBJ2-7; CDR3 protein: ASSLGGGPYEQY
V gene: TRBV27; clone size: -; J gene: TRBJ2-7; CDR3 protein: ASSGGQGDEQY
V gene: TRBV5-1; clone size: few; J gene: TRBJ2-1; CDR3 protein: ASSSLTSGAGNEQF
V gene: TRBV24-1; clone size: -; J gene: TRBJ2-3; CDR3 protein: ATSDGPTDTQY
V gene: TRBV10-3; clone size: -; J gene: TRBJ1-4; CDR3 protein: ASTGTGDEKLF
V gene: TRBV6-5; clone size: -; J gene: TRBJ2-7; CDR3 protein: ASSIDSIYEQY
V gene: TRBV5-4; clone size: once; J gene: TRBJ1-6; CDR3 protein: ASSLEQDNDNSPLH
V gene: TRBV19; clone size: -; J gene: TRBJ2-2; CDR3 protein: ASSMETLNTGELF
V gene: TRBV27; clone size: -; J gene: TRBJ2-7; CDR3 protein: ASSSWYEQY
V gene: TRBV2; clone size: -; J gene: TRBJ1-4; CDR3 protein: ASSQGTGWEKLF
V gene: TRBV2; clone size: -; J gene: TRBJ2-1; CDR3 protein: ASRAGTSVDEQF
V gene: TRBV2; clone size: -; J gene: TRBJ2-7; CDR3 protein: ASNGQTSYEQY
V gene: TRBV4-1; clone size: -; J gene: TRBJ2-1; CDR3 protein: ASSHLDLFSYNEQF
V gene: TRBV6-5; clone size: once; J gene: TRBJ2-4; CDR3 protein: ASSPRQENIQY
V gene: TRBV19; clone size: once; J gene: TRBJ2-1; CDR3 protein: ASDRGGLNEQF
V gene: TRBV7-6; clone size: -; J gene: TRBJ1-4; CDR3 protein: ASSLGDRNEKLF
V gene: TRBV19; clone size: -; J gene: TRBJ1-2; CDR3 protein: ASSTGQGAGGYT
V gene: TRBV6-6; clone size: -; J gene: TRBJ1-6; CDR3 protein: ASTPDRDNSPLH
V gene: TRBV4-2; clone size: -; J gene: TRBJ2-1; CDR3 protein: ASSQEGARGYNEQF
V gene: TRBV13; clone size: -; J gene: TRBJ1-3; CDR3 protein: ASGIDEGTGNTIY
V gene: TRBV5-8; clone size: -; J gene: TRBJ1-2; CDR3 protein: ASSWLRGASGYT
V gene: TRBV7-9; clone size: -; J gene: TRBJ1-2; CDR3 protein: ASSQGTVINYGYT
V gene: TRBV6-1; clone size: -; J gene: TRBJ1-6; CDR3 protein: ASSEELGRGNSPLH
V gene: TRBV11-3; clone size: -; J gene: TRBJ2-2; CDR3 protein: ASSARGGDTGELF
V gene: TRBV5-5; clone size: -; J gene: TRBJ2-1; CDR3 protein: ASSLTTGVGNEQF
V gene: TRBV14; clone size: -; J gene: TRBJ1-1; CDR3 protein: ASSAGQGREAF
V gene: TRBV2; clone size: -; J gene: TRBJ2-1; CDR3 protein: ASFRALRGGSYNEQF
V gene: TRBV27; clone size: -; J gene: TRBJ2-5; CDR3 protein: ASSLYTWGGRETQY
V gene: TRBV11-2; clone size: -; J gene: TRBJ1-2; CDR3 protein: ASSIQDRGPGYT
V gene: TRBV27; clone size: -; J gene: TRBJ2-7; CDR3 protein: ASRTVGYEQY
V gene: TRBV4-1; clone size: -; J gene: TRBJ2-6; CDR3 protein: ASSQGLIGTGSSGANVLT
V gene: TRBV9; clone size: few; J gene: TRBJ2-2; CDR3 protein: ASSPTTEITRELF
V gene: TRBV3-1/TRBV3-2; clone size: -; J gene: TRBJ2-3; CDR3 protein: ASSPSAGGFLTDTQY